This is a list of T cell receptor beta chains from one sample in a study of blood T cell repertoires in COVID-19. TCRdb's copy holds only in-frame clones and misses some; the assay was immunoSEQ multiplex PCR. The sample includes 200,000 or so clones, over 75% seen only once; the top ten take roughly 3%. The specimen sequenced was peripheral blood. These receptors were collected from a man between 60 and 70 years old with acute or convalescent COVID-19. Both conserved end residues are part of each CDR3. A D gene is named only where the DNA matches it firmly. Clone size is stated in some rows and not others, as once, few, many or a class when expanded.

size,V,J,D,DNA,CDR3
-,TRBV28,TRBJ2-1,-,TGTGCCAGCAGCACCCTAGTAAATGAGCAGTTCTTC,CASSTLVNEQFF
-,TRBV3-1/TRBV3-2,TRBJ2-1,-,TGTGCCAGCAGCCAAGGGCGCGGTGGGGGGAATGAGCAGTTCTTC,CASSQGRGGGNEQFF
-,TRBV7-2,TRBJ1-5,-,TGTGCCAGCGTCCTTGGGGGGGGCGGGCACCAATTGCATTTT,CASVLGGGGHQLHF
-,TRBV5-5,TRBJ1-4,-,TGTGCCAGCAGCAGCCGGACTGAGGGGGTGGAAAAACTGTTTTTT,CASSSRTEGVEKLFF
-,TRBV20-1,TRBJ2-7,TRBD1,TGCAGTGCTAGTCGGCAGGGGGTCTCCTACGAGCAGTACTTC,CSASRQGVSYEQYF
-,TRBV9,TRBJ2-2,TRBD1,TGTGCCAGCAGCGAGACAGGGTCCGGGGAGCTGTTTTTT,CASSETGSGELFF
-,TRBV19,TRBJ1-1,-,TGTGCCAGTAGGACAAAAGACACCGCGTCGGTAAAAGCTTTCTTT,CASRTKDTASVKAFF
-,TRBV5-8,TRBJ1-2,TRBD1,TGTGCCAGCAGCAGAGGGACAGGGGTTTATGGCTACACCTTC,CASSRGTGVYGYTF
-,TRBV28,TRBJ1-4,-,TGTGCCAGCATAAAAGCGGGGGCGGGTGAAAAACTGTTTTTT,CASIKAGAGEKLFF
-,TRBV10-3,TRBJ1-2,TRBD1,TGTGCCATCACTCCCGGACAGGGGTATGGCTACACCTTC,CAITPGQGYGYTF
-,TRBV30,TRBJ1-6,-,TGTGCCTGGAAGTGGGGCGATTCACCCCTCCACTTT,CAWKWGDSPLHF
-,TRBV5-1,TRBJ1-4,-,TGCGCCAGCAGCTTGGCAGGGGATAGTGAAAAACTGTTTTTT,CASSLAGDSEKLFF
-,TRBV7-9,TRBJ2-1,-,TGTGCCAGCAGCTTAGCTTCGAATGAGCAGTTCTTC,CASSLASNEQFF
once,TRBV5-4,TRBJ2-1,TRBD2,TGTGCCAGCAGCGCGCGACTAGCGGGATCTAATGAGCAGTTCTTC,CASSARLAGSNEQFF
-,TRBV7-9,TRBJ2-4,-,TGTGCCAGCAGCTTAAGTTCGGGCGCCAGGGGAAACATTCAGTACTTC,CASSLSSGARGNIQYF
-,TRBV19,TRBJ1-5,TRBD1,TGTGCCAGTAGTGCACAGGGGCCCCACAATCAGCCCCAGCATTTT,CASSAQGPHNQPQHF
few,TRBV10-3,TRBJ2-7,TRBD1,TGTGCCATCAGTACGGGACAGGGTTCCTACGAGCAGTACTTC,CAISTGQGSYEQYF
-,TRBV15,TRBJ2-1,TRBD2,TGTGCCACCAGCAGAGGGCTAGCGGGAGCCTCGTACAATGAGCAGTTCTTC,CATSRGLAGASYNEQFF
-,TRBV5-1,TRBJ1-4,-,TGCGCCAGCAGCTTTTTCGGTGCAACTAATGAAAAACTGTTTTTT,CASSFFGATNEKLFF
-,TRBV7-9,TRBJ2-5,-,TGTGCCAGCAGCTTAGGTCTTACAGGTCAAGAGACCCAGTACTTC,CASSLGLTGQETQYF
few,TRBV7-2,TRBJ2-2,-,TGTGCCAGCAGCTTAAGGCGGGATGGGGCCGGGGAGCTGTTTTTT,CASSLRRDGAGELFF
-,TRBV7-9,TRBJ1-5,-,TGTGCCAGCAGCTTAGATCCCTATCAGCCCCAGCATTTT,CASSLDPYQPQHF
-,TRBV9,TRBJ2-1,TRBD2,TGTGCCAGCAGCGTGGACGGGAGGGTTAGCAATGAGCAGTTCTTC,CASSVDGRVSNEQFF
-,TRBV7-3,TRBJ2-3,-,TGTGCCAGCAGCTCCGGGCGGGAAACAGATACGCAGTATTTT,CASSSGRETDTQYF
-,TRBV19,TRBJ1-5,TRBD1,TGTGCCAGTGGACAGGGAACCTTCAATCAGCCCCAGCATTTT,CASGQGTFNQPQHF
many,TRBV28,TRBJ2-7,-,TGTGCCAGCAGTCGTACACTAGGATTAACCTACGAGCAGTACTTC,CASSRTLGLTYEQYF
-,TRBV24-1,TRBJ1-5,TRBD1,TGTGCCACCAGTGATGGGGGGCCTGGACAGGTCAATCAGCCCCAGCATTTT,CATSDGGPGQVNQPQHF
-,TRBV11-2,TRBJ2-5,TRBD1,TGTGCCAGCAGCCAAGGGACAGGGAACGGAGGAGAGACCCAGTACTTC,CASSQGTGNGGETQYF
few,TRBV5-4,TRBJ1-2,-,TGTGCCAGCAGCTTCTCGATCGACAGACCTCCGTCCGTGATAACCTTC,CASSFSIDRPPSVITF
-,TRBV6-5,TRBJ1-1,-,TGTGCCAGCAGTTATATGAGTCCCCCCATGAACACTGAAGCTTTCTTT,CASSYMSPPMNTEAFF
-,TRBV7-9,TRBJ2-7,-,TGTGCCAGCAGCTACGGCTCCTACGAGCAGTACTTC,CASSYGSYEQYF
-,TRBV4-1,TRBJ2-7,-,TGCGCCAGCAGCCAAGTGACGAACTATCGTTACGAGCAGTACTTC,CASSQVTNYRYEQYF
-,TRBV7-2,TRBJ2-1,-,TGTGCCAGCAGCTTTACGTACGGTGAGCAGTTCTTC,CASSFTYGEQFF
-,TRBV29-1,TRBJ2-7,TRBD1,TGCAGCGTTGACCCGGGACAGGGGGTCGAGCAGTACTTC,CSVDPGQGVEQYF
-,TRBV2,TRBJ1-6,TRBD1,TGTGCCAGCAGCCGGGACAGCTTGGGTTCACCCCTCCACTTT,CASSRDSLGSPLHF
once,TRBV28,TRBJ2-7,TRBD2,TGTGCCAGCACGATCGCCGGGGGGGTGGCCTACGAGCAGTACTTC,CASTIAGGVAYEQYF
-,TRBV6-5,TRBJ2-5,-,TGTGCCAGCCGCGGGACAGCCAAAGAGACCCAGTACTTC,CASRGTAKETQYF
-,TRBV27,TRBJ1-2,-,TGTGCCAGCTCTATCGGACCGGGGTATGGCTACACCTTC,CASSIGPGYGYTF
-,TRBV9,TRBJ2-1,-,TGTGCCAGCAGCGTCCGGAGGGATGAGCAGTTCTTC,CASSVRRDEQFF
-,TRBV23-1,TRBJ1-5,-,TGCGCCAGCAGTCAAGTAGGGGGACGTAAGTGGCAGCCCCAGCATTTT,CASSQVGGRKWQPQHF
-,TRBV28,TRBJ2-7,-,TGTGCCAGCAGTTCGGGACTCAGCGAGCAGTACTTC,CASSSGLSEQYF
-,TRBV7-2,TRBJ2-5,TRBD1,TGTGCCAGCAGTTTACAGGGGGCCAGGGAGACCCAGTACTTC,CASSLQGARETQYF
-,TRBV19,TRBJ2-5,TRBD1,TGTGCCAGTAGTACTCGGGACAGGGATCGTGGGACCCAGTACTTC,CASSTRDRDRGTQYF
-,TRBV29-1,TRBJ1-1,TRBD1,TGCAGCGTGAACGAGGGGGCGCGTACTGAAGCTTTCTTT,CSVNEGARTEAFF
-,TRBV7-9,TRBJ2-7,-,TGTGCCAGCAGCCTAGGGAGGACCTACGAGCAGTACTTC,CASSLGRTYEQYF
-,TRBV5-1,TRBJ2-3,TRBD2,TGCGCCAGCAGCTTGGGTTCGCGGGAGAGAGATACGCAGTATTTT,CASSLGSRERDTQYF
-,TRBV7-2,TRBJ2-1,TRBD2,TGTGCCAGCAGCTCCGGGACTAGCGGTCCTAGGGAGCAGTTCTTC,CASSSGTSGPREQFF
-,TRBV7-2,TRBJ2-7,-,TGTGCCAGCAGCCCACAGGGAAGGAGGTCCTACGAGCAGTACTTC,CASSPQGRRSYEQYF
once,TRBV9,TRBJ2-2,-,TGTGCCAGCAGCCCACGAACTAGCCAGGGGGGCGGGGAGCTGTTTTTT,CASSPRTSQGGGELFF
few,TRBV5-6,TRBJ2-5,-,TGTGCCAGCAGCTTGGCGCGGGGACAAGAGACCCAGTACTTC,CASSLARGQETQYF
-,TRBV28,TRBJ2-7,TRBD2,TGTGCCAGCAGTTTACCGAAGAAATCTAGCGGGAGGGCCAGGGAGCAGTACTTC,CASSLPKKSSGRAREQYF
-,TRBV6-1,TRBJ1-6,-,TGTGCCAGCAGTGAAGCCCGTGATTCACCCCTCCACTTT,CASSEARDSPLHF